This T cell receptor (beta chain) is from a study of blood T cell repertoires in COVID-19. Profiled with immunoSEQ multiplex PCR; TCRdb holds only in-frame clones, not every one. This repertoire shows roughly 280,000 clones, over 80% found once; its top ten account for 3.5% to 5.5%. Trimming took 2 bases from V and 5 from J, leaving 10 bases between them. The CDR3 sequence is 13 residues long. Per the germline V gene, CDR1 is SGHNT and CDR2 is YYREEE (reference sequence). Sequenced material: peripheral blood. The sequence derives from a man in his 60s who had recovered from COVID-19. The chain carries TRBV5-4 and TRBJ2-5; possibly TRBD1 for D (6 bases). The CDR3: CASSFTGIETQYF. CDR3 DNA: TGTGCCAGCAGCTTTACAGGGATCGAGACCCAGTACTTC.